This TCR beta chain was retrieved from a study of cytomegalovirus exposure and HLA in healthy donors. Trimming left V 4 bases short and J 5 bases short, with 11 bases between. This CDR3 has 13 residues. Germline CDR1 and CDR2: LNHDA and SQIVND (reference sequence). In the PCR, 60 Vbeta and 13 Jbeta primers were used. The data were produced by immunoSEQ multiplex PCR, yet TCRdb's version contains in-frame clones alone and is incomplete. This table has some 110,000 clones, roughly 80% appearing once. This receptor was obtained from a man aged 45 to 65 in good health and CMV-seropositive. The chain couples TRBV19 to TRBJ1-1; no firm D call. Specimen: PBMCs. CDR3 DNA sequence: TGTGCCAGTAGTAAGGGCGGGAGGACTGAAGCTTTCTTT. This translates into CASSKGGRTEAFF.